A single sample is the source of the 28 T cell receptor beta chains below, sequenced in a study of blood T cell repertoires in COVID-19. Measured with immunoSEQ multiplex PCR; TCRdb has only the in-frame clones, and not every one. The table includes about 250,000 clones, around 80% detected once. The source material was peripheral blood. The receptors originated from a woman in her thirties or forties with active or convalescent COVID-19.

To note about this clone: This may come from a read error, since a much larger clone is one base off. Other DNA sequences in the sample encode the same CDR3. This sequence joins TRBV7-2 and TRBJ1-2; TRBD1 agrees at 7 bases. V gave up 3 bases and J gave up 2 bases; unmatched junction bases: 0. The CDR3 extends over 13 amino acids. Looked up from germline, CDR1 is SGHTA and CDR2 is FQGNSA. The CDR3 loop is CASSLGQNYGYTF. CDR3 coding DNA: TGTGCCAGCAGCTTGGGACAGAACTATGGCTACACCTTC. Full variable domain (remainder filled in from reference TRBV7-2 and TRBJ1-2): GAGVSQSPSNKVTEKGKDVELRCDPISGHTALYWYRQSLGQGLEFLIYFQGNSAPDKSGLPSDRFSAERTGGSVSTLTIQRTQQEDSAVYLCASSLGQNYGYTFGSGTRLTVV.

This sequence joins TRBV29-1 and TRBJ2-5; possibly TRBD2 for D (5 bases). V lost 2 bases and J lost 0, with 16 bases in between. Per the germline V gene, CDR1 is SQVTM and CDR2 is ANQGSEA. The CDR3 loop spans 16 amino acids. Here the CDR3 reads CSVEYFSRRDQETQYF. The CDR3 coding sequence is TGCAGCGTTGAATATTTTTCTAGGCGGGACCAAGAGACCCAGTACTTC. The full variable domain, completed using reference TRBV29-1 and TRBJ2-5, is SAVISQKPSRDICQRGTSLTIQCQVDSQVTMMFWYRQQPGQSLTLIATANQGSEATYESGFVIDKFPISRPNLTFSTLTVSNMSPEDSSIYLCSVEYFSRRDQETQYFGPGTRLLVL.

This clone has just a few counts. The rearrangement links TRBV6-4 to TRBJ2-1; TRBD1 might be the D (5 bases). The V gene lost 4 bases and the J gene lost 5 bases, with 9 bases spanning the gap. In germline, CDR1 is MRHNA, CDR2 SNTAGT. The CDR3 has 13 residues. CDR3 nucleotide sequence: TGTGCCAGCAGTGCAGGGTTGAACAATGAGCAGTTCTTC. Amino acid sequence: CASSAGLNNEQFF.

The rearrangement joins TRBV15 to TRBJ2-3, with 9 bases identical to TRBD1. CDR1 is LNHNV, CDR2 YYDKDF, per germline (reference sequence). With 5 bases clipped from V and 2 bases from J, the junction kept 8 bases outside the gene matches. The CDR3 sequence is 16 residues long. CDR3 sequence: CATSERTGALTDTQYF. The CDR3 region has the DNA TGTGCCACCAGCGAACGGACAGGGGCCCTCACAGATACGCAGTATTTT.

In this sample, this clone turned up a few times. V gene TRBV7-2 combines with J gene TRBJ1-3; D is possibly TRBD1 (5 bases). The CDR3 has 18 amino acids. Trimming shortened V by 7 bases and J by 0 bases, and 22 bases separated the two germline ends. CDR1 and CDR2 (germline): SGHTA, FQGNSA. CDR3 bases: TGTGCCAGCACCCCTCCTGGGGCCGGCCGCCACTCTGGAAACACCATATATTTT. This gives the protein CASTPPGAGRHSGNTIYF.

The rearrangement uses TRBV27 and TRBJ2-7; a possible D gene is TRBD1 (6 bases). This CDR3 contains 13 residues. Germline CDR1 and CDR2: MNHEY and SMNVEV (reference sequence). The V and J ends lost 6 bases and 7 bases respectively, with 16 bases between them. CDR3 DNA sequence: TGTGCCAGCAGCCAGTCGCAGGGGTGGGAGCAGTACGTC. It yields the protein CASSQSQGWEQYV.

The rearrangement uses TRBV5-1 and TRBJ1-1; TRBD1 might be the D (6 bases). The CDR3 is made up of 13 amino acids. Germline loops: CDR1 SGHRS, CDR2 YFSETQ. Trimming stripped 3 bases from V and 9 bases from J, with 15 bases between. The CDR3 here is CASSSEQGLKAFF. DNA of the CDR3: TGCGCCAGCAGCTCGGAACAGGGATTGAAAGCTTTCTTT.

The gene calls are TRBV6-4 and TRBJ2-3, with TRBD1 identical over 10 bases. The germline V gene encodes CDR1 MRHNA and CDR2 SNTAGT. The CDR3 length is 14 residues. V shed 5 bases and J 4 bases; nucleotides not matched to a gene: 3. CDR3 protein: CASSWTGGSDTQYF. Here the CDR3 DNA reads TGTGCCAGCAGTTGGACAGGGGGTTCAGATACGCAGTATTTT.

The chain employs TRBV3-1 (or the pseudogene TRBV3-2) and TRBJ2-7; 8 nucleotides align to TRBD2. The CDR3 totals 14 residues. Germline CDR1 reads LGHDT; CDR2 reads YNNKEL (reference sequence). V was clipped by 3 bases and J by 2 bases; unmatched bases: 3. Here the CDR3 reads CASSQAGGAYEQYF. For the CDR3, the DNA is TGTGCCAGCAGCCAGGCGGGGGGCGCCTACGAGCAGTACTTC.

The chain combines TRBV24-1 with TRBJ2-1, with 12 positions matching TRBD1. Germline CDR1 and CDR2: KGHDR and SFDVKD. J gave up 6 bases and V 6 bases, and 8 bases lay outside the gene matches. This CDR3 has 16 residues. This CDR3 is CATSRDGTGGINEQFF. Here the CDR3 DNA reads TGTGCCACCAGTCGGGACGGGACAGGGGGCATCAATGAGCAGTTCTTC.

The CDR3 sequence is CASSEQGRSPLHF. The CDR3 DNA sequence: TGTGCCAGCAGTGAACAGGGTCGGTCACCCCTCCACTTT. The rearrangement links TRBV25-1 to TRBJ1-6, with D possibly being TRBD1 (5 bases). Germline V gene lookup returns CDR1 MGHDK and CDR2 SYGVNS. V lost 2 bases to trimming and J lost 10 bases, with 9 bases between them. The CDR3 is made up of 13 amino acids.

V gene TRBV7-2 combines with J gene TRBJ1-2; TRBD1 agrees at 7 bases. The germline CDR1 and CDR2 sequences are SGHTA and FQGNSA. This CDR3 spans 13 amino acids. J gave up 7 bases and V 5 bases, and 7 bases lay outside the gene matches. The chain's CDR3 is CASSPWTGGGYTF. As DNA, the CDR3 is TGTGCCAGCAGCCCCTGGACAGGAGGTGGCTACACCTTC.

This chain uses TRBV7-2 with TRBJ1-5; tentatively, D is TRBD1 (5 bases). The CDR3 is 15 amino acids. The germline gives CDR1 SGHTA, CDR2 FQGNSA. Between the trimmed V and J ends, which lost 3 bases and 1 base, there was a span of 10 bases. CDR3 DNA sequence: TGTGCCAGCAGCTTGTGGGGGGTAAGCAATCAGCCCCAGCATTTT. Translated, it gives CASSLWGVSNQPQHF.

For this clone: In the same sample, other DNA sequences code for this CDR3. The chain joins TRBV9 to TRBJ1-2; tentatively, D is TRBD1 (5 bases). Trimming pared 4 bases from V and 2 bases from J, leaving 9 bases between. The CDR3 totals 13 residues. Per the germline V gene, CDR1 is SGDLS and CDR2 is YYNGEE. DNA of the CDR3: TGTGCCAGCAGCCCCGGGGGAAACTATGGCTACACCTTC. It yields the protein CASSPGGNYGYTF. Combining the CDR3 with reference TRBV9 and TRBJ1-2 gives the whole variable domain DSGVTQTPKHLITATGQRVTLRCSPRSGDLSVYWYQQSLDQGLQFLIQYYNGEERAKGNILERFSAQQFPDLHSELNLSSLELGDSALYFCASSPGGNYGYTFGSGTRLTVV.

The chain employs TRBV27 and TRBJ2-7; tentatively, D is TRBD1 (6 bases). Trimming shortened V by 5 bases and J by 3 bases, and 17 bases separated the two germline ends. The CDR3 has 15 residues. Germline lookup yields CDR1 MNHEY and CDR2 SMNVEV (reference sequence). The CDR3 bases are TGTGCCAGCAGTCGCGGCCCGGGACAATTCTACGAGCAGTACTTC. Translation gives CASSRGPGQFYEQYF.

As DNA, the CDR3 is TGTGCCAGCAGCCCAACTACCACAGGGGTCTACGAGCAGTACGTC. This sequence encodes CASSPTTTGVYEQYV. This chain connects TRBV6-5 to TRBJ2-7; 7 bases line up with TRBD1. V trimming: 6 bases; J trimming: 3 bases; junction bases outside the gene matches: 11. CDR1 MNHEY and CDR2 SVGAGI come from the germline V gene. The CDR3 covers 15 residues.

The rearrangement uses TRBV18 and TRBJ2-7, with D possibly TRBD1 on 6 matching bases. V dropped 6 bases and J dropped 0 bases, with 12 bases sitting between them. The V gene's germline CDR1 is KGHSH and CDR2 LQKENI. The CDR3 has 14 residues. The CDR3 bases are TGTGCCAGCTCGCTTCAGGGGTCCTCCTACGAGCAGTACGTC. It codes for CASSLQGSSYEQYV.

The chain is built from TRBV6-5 and TRBJ1-2, with 10 bases matching TRBD1. The CDR3 is 14 residues long. V trimming: 6 bases; J trimming: 7 bases; junction bases outside the gene matches: 8. Per germline, CDR1 MNHEY and CDR2 SVGAGI. This CDR3 is CASRARQGARGYTF. CDR3 nucleotide sequence: TGTGCCAGCAGGGCCAGACAGGGGGCTCGTGGCTACACCTTC.

This CDR3 is CASSQRLTPDTQYF. Written as DNA, the CDR3 is TGCGCCAGCAGCCAACGACTTACCCCAGATACGCAGTATTTT. The chain recombines TRBV4-1 with TRBJ2-3; D not certain. The CDR3 totals 14 residues. CDR1 and CDR2 from the germline V gene are MGHRA and YSYEKL. V lost 2 bases, J lost 4 bases, and 10 bases lay in between.

This clone was picked up a small number of times. The chain has TRBV19 and TRBJ1-2; the match to TRBD1 covers 8 bases. The CDR3 contains 12 residues. Trimming removed 5 bases from V and 9 bases from J; junction bases left unmatched: 5. The germline V gene encodes CDR1 LNHDA and CDR2 SQIVND (reference sequence). The CDR3 protein is CASSERTGSYTF. For the CDR3, the DNA is TGTGCCAGTAGTGAACGGACAGGGAGCTACACCTTC.

Only a few counts were recorded for this clone. CDR3 residues: CASSEAQRGIDGYTF. Written as DNA, the CDR3 is TGTGCCAGCAGTGAAGCGCAGAGGGGGATTGATGGCTACACCTTC. J is TRBJ1-2 and V is TRBV2, with D maybe TRBD1 (6 bases). Germline CDR1 and CDR2: SNHLY and FYNNEI. The germline V and J ends were trimmed by 0 bases and 6 bases, with 14 bases remaining between them. This CDR3 has 15 residues.

The gene calls are TRBV21-1 and TRBJ1-2. TRBV21-1 counts as a pseudogene. This CDR3 contains 14 residues. The chain's CDR3 is CASSKGSPPDGYTF. The CDR3 DNA reads TGTGCCAGCAGCAAAGGATCCCCACCGGATGGCTACACCTTC.

The CDR3, as DNA: TGTGCCAGCAGTTTCGGTAACAATCAGCCCCAGCATTTT. Protein product: CASSFGNNQPQHF. This chain connects TRBV6-1 to TRBJ1-5; D call uncertain. Germline V gene data show CDR1 as MNHNS and CDR2 as SASEGT. The CDR3 length is 13 residues. V gave up 5 bases and J gave up 3 bases, with 8 bases separating them.

The genes are TRBV2 and TRBJ2-3, with TRBD1 identical over 8 bases. The germline gives CDR1 SNHLY, CDR2 FYNNEI. Losses at the gene ends were 6 bases for V and 4 bases for J; bases not matched to a gene: 9. The CDR3 sequence is 15 residues long. The CDR3 nucleotides read TGTGCCAGCAGAGAAATCGGACAGGGACCAGATACGCAGTATTTT. It is translated as CASREIGQGPDTQYF. The whole variable domain, remainder taken from reference TRBV2 and TRBJ2-3, is EPEVTQTPSHQVTQMGQEVILRCVPISNHLYFYWYRQILGQKVEFLVSFYNNEISEKSEIFDDQFSVERPDGSNFTLKIRSTKLEDSAMYFCASREIGQGPDTQYFGPGTRLTVL.

This clone was seen just once. The V call is TRBV28, the J call TRBJ2-2; possible D gene TRBD2, 7 bases. The CDR3 contains 13 residues. CDR1 is MDHEN and CDR2 is SYDVKM in the germline V gene. With 7 bases removed from V and 4 bases from J, the gap between germline ends came to 10 bases. CDR3: CASIRGATGELFF. The CDR3 nucleotides read TGTGCCAGCATTCGGGGGGCCACCGGGGAGCTGTTTTTT.

The J gene is TRBJ2-7, the V gene TRBV5-6, with TRBD1 as a possible D gene (5 bases). The CDR3 extends over 14 amino acids. The germline V gene encodes CDR1 SGHDT and CDR2 YYEEEE. Trimming removed 0 bases from V and 5 bases from J, with 12 bases in between. The CDR3 coding sequence is TGTGCCAGCAGCTTGGGGCTGGGGCCACACGAGCAGTACGTC. It translates to CASSLGLGPHEQYV.

This rearrangement joins TRBV6-6 to TRBJ2-2; 11 bases are a match to TRBD2. V was pared by 5 bases and J by 5 bases, with 10 bases of the junction left unmatched. Germline CDR1 and CDR2: MNHNY and SVGAGI (reference sequence). The CDR3 runs 17 residues. CDR3 region: CASSLDSLAGATGELFF. In DNA, the CDR3 is TGTGCCAGCAGTCTGGATTCACTAGCGGGGGCGACCGGGGAGCTGTTTTTT.

The chain couples TRBV7-2 to TRBJ1-5, with 8 bases that match TRBD1. Per germline, CDR1 SGHTA and CDR2 FQGNSA. Trimming cost V 4 bases and J 1 base; bases outside gene matches: 9. The length of the CDR3 is 17 residues. CDR3 residues: CASSSTGVGSSNQPQHF. The CDR3 nucleotides read TGTGCCAGCAGCTCGACAGGGGTTGGGAGCAGCAATCAGCCCCAGCATTTT.